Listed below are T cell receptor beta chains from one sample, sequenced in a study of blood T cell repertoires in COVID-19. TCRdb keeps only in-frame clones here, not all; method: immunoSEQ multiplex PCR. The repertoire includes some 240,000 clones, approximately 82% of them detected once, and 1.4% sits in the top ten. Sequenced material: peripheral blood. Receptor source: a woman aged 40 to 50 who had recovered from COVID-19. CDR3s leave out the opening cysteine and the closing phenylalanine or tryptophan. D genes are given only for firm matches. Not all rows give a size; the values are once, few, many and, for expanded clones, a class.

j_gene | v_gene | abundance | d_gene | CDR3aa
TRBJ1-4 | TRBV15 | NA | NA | ATSDQRRVEKLF
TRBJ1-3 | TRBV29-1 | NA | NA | SVVGQSSSGNTIY
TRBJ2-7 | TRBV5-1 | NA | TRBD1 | ASSLGTGGFEQY
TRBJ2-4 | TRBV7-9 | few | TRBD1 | ASSQGERNIQY
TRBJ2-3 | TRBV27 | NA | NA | ASSLVQGGTDTQY
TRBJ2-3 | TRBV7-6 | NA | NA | ASSLARLGDTDTQY
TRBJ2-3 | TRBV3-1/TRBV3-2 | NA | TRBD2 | ASSEGLAGATDTQY
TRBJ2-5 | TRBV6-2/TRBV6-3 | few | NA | ASSYGSIQY
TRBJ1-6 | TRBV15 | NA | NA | ATSSLQDSPLH
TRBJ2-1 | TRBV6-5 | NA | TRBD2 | ASSYDLAGKNEQF
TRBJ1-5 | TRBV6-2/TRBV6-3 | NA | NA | ASSTYRGVSNQPQH
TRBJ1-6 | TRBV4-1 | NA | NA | ASSQDRVGNSPLH
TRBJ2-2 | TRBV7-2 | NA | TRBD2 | ASRLTSGGHTGELF
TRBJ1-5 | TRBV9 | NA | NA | ASSTTGSGQPQH
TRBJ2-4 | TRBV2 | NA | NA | ASTTPLTGENIQY
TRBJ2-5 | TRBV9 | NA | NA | ASSVGTIQETQY
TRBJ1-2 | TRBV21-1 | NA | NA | ASSKSFAGDAKSYGYT